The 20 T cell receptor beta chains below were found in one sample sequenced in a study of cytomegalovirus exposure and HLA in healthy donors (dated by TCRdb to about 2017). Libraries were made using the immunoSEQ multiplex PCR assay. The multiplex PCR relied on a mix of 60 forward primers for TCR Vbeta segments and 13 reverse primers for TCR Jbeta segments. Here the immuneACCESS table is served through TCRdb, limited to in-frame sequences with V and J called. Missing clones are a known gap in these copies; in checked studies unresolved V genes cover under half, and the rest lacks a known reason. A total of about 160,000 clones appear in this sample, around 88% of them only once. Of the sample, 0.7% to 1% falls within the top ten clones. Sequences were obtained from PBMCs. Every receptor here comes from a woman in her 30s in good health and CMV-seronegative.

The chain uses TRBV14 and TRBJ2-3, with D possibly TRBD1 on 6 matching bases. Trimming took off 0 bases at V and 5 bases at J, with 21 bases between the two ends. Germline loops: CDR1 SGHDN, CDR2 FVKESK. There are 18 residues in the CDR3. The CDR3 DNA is TGTGCCAGCAGCCAAGATCCACAGGGCGCCTTAGTAATAGATACGCAGTATTTT. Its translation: CASSQDPQGALVIDTQYF.

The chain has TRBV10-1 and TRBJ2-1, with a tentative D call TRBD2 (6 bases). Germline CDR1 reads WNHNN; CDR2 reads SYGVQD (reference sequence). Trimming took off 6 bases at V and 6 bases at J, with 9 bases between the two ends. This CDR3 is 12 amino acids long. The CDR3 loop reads CASRGDSNEQFF. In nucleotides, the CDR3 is TGCGCCAGCAGGGGGGACTCCAATGAGCAGTTCTTC.

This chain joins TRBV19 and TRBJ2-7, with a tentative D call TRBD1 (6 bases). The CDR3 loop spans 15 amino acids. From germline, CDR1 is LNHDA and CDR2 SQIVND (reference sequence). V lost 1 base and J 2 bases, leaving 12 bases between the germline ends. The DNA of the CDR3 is TGTGCCAGTAGTATAGGCAGGGGACCTCCCTACGAGCAGTACTTC. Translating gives CASSIGRGPPYEQYF. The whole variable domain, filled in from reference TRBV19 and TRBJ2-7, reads DGGITQSPKYLFRKEGQNVTLSCEQNLNHDAMYWYRQDPGQGLRLIYYSQIVNDFQKGDIAEGYSVSREKKESFPLTVTSAQKNPTAFYLCASSIGRGPPYEQYFGPGTRLTVT.

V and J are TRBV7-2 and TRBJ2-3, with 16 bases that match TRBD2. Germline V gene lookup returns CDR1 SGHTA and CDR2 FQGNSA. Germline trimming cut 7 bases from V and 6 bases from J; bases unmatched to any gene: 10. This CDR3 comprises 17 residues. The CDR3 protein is CASNPGGLAGGTDTQYF. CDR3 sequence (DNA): TGTGCCAGCAACCCGGGGGGACTAGCGGGGGGGACGGATACGCAGTATTTT.

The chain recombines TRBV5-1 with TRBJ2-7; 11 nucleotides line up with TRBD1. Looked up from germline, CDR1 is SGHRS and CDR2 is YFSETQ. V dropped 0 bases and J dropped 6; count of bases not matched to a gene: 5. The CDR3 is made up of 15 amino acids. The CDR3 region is CASSLVWDRGFEQYF. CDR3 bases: TGCGCCAGCAGCTTGGTTTGGGACAGGGGGTTCGAGCAGTACTTC.

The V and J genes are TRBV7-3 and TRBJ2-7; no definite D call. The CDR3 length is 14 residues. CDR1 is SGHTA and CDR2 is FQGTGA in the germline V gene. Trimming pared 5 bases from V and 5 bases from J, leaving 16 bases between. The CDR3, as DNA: TGTGCCAGCAGCCCTCCCCCGGGTAATGACGAGCAGTACTTC. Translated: CASSPPPGNDEQYF.

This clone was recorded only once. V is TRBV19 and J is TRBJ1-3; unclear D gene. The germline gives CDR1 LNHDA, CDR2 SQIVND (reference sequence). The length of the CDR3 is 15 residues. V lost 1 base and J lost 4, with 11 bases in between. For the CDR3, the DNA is TGTGCCAGTAGTATAGCGGAGCAAACCGGAAACACCATATATTTT. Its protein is CASSIAEQTGNTIYF.

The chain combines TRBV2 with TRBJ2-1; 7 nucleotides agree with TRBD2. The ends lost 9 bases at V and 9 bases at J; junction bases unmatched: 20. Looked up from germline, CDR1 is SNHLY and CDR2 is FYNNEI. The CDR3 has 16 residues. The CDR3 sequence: CASPPAGLAERGEQFF. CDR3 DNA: TGTGCCAGTCCCCCGGCGGGGCTAGCGGAGAGGGGTGAGCAGTTCTTC.

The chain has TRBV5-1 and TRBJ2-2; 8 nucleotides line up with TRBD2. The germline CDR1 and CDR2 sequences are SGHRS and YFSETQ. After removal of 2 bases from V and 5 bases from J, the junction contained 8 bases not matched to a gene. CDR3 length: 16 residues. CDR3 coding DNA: TGCGCCAGCAGCTTAAAAGCGGGAGCAGGGACCGGGGAGCTGTTTTTT. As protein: CASSLKAGAGTGELFF.

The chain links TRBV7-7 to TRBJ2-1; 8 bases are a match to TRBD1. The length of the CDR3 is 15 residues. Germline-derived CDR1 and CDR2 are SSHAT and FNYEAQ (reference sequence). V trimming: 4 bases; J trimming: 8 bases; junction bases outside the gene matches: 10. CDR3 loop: CASSSRQGARDEQFF. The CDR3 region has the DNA TGTGCCAGCAGCTCACGTCAGGGGGCGCGGGATGAGCAGTTCTTC.

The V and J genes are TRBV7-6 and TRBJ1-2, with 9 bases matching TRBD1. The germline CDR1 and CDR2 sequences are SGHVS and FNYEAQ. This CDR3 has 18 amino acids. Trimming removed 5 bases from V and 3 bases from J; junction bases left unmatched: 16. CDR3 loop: CASSRTGAAVRLDYGYTF. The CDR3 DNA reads TGTGCCAGCAGCCGGACAGGGGCCGCGGTTCGACTAGACTATGGCTACACCTTC.

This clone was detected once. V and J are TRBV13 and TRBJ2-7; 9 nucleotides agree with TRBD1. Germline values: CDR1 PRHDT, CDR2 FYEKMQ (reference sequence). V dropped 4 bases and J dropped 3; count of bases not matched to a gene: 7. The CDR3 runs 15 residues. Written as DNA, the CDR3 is TGTGCCAGCAGCTACAGGGGGCTCCTCGACTACGAGCAGTACTTC. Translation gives CASSYRGLLDYEQYF.

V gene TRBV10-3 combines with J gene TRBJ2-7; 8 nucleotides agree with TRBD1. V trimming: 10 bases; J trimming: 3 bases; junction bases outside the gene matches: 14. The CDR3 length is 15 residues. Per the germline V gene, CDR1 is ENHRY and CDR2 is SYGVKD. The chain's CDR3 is CATSPADRAVYEQYF. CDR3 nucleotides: TGTGCCACCTCACCCGCGGACAGGGCTGTCTACGAGCAGTACTTC.

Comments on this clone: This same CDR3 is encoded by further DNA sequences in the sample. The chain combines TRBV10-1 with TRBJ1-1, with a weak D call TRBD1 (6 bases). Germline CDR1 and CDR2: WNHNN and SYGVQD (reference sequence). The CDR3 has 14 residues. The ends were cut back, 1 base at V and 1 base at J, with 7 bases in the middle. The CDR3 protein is CASSEYRENTEAFF. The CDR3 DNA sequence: TGCGCCAGCAGTGAGTACAGGGAGAACACTGAAGCTTTCTTT.

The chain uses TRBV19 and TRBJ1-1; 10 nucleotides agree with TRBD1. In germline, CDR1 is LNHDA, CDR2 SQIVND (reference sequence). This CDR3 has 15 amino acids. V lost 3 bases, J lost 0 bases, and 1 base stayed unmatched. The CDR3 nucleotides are TGTGCCAGTAGTATGACAGGGGGCATGAACACTGAAGCTTTCTTT. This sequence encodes CASSMTGGMNTEAFF.

CDR3 residues: CASSLKQGALSLNTEAFF. The CDR3 coding sequence is TGTGCCAGCAGCTTAAAGCAGGGGGCTTTGTCGCTGAACACTGAAGCTTTCTTT. V is TRBV11-2 and J is TRBJ1-1, with TRBD1 matching over 8 bases. Germline V gene data show CDR1 as SGHAT and CDR2 as FQNNGV. Trimming removed 2 bases from V and 0 bases from J; junction bases left unmatched: 11. The CDR3 covers 18 residues.

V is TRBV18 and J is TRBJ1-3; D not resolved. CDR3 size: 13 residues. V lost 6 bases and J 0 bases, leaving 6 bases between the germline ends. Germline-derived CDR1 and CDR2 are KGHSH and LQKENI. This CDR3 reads CASSGGSGNTIYF. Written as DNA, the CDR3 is TGTGCCAGCTCCGGTGGCTCTGGAAACACCATATATTTT.

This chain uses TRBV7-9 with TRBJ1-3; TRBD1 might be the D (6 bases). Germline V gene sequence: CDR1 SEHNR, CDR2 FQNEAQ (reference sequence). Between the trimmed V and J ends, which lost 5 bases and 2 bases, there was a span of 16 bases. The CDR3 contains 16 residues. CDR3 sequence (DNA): TGTGCCAGCAGCCCAGACAGGCCGAGGACTGGAAACACCATATATTTT. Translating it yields CASSPDRPRTGNTIYF.

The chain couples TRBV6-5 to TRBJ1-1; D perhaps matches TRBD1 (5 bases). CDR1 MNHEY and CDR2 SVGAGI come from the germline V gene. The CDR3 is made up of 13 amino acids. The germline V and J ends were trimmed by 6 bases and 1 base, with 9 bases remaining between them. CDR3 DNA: TGTGCCAGCAGCCGCGGACAGAACACTGAAGCTTTCTTT. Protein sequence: CASSRGQNTEAFF.

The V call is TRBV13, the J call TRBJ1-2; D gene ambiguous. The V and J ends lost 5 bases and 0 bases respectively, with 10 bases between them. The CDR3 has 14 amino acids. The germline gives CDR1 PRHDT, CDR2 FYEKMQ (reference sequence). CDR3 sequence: CASSLRETNYGYTF. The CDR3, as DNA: TGTGCCAGCAGCCTCCGGGAGACTAACTATGGCTACACCTTC.